A single T cell receptor (beta chain) is shown here with its context. This record comes from a study of prognosis after radiotherapy for stage I lung cancer. Study background: The non-small cell lung cancer patients were all regarded as unsuitable for surgery on medical grounds.

Germline V gives CDR1 SGHNT, CDR2 YYREEE (reference sequence). Deletions cut 2 bases from V and 5 bases from J, with 11 bases between. The CDR3 runs to 14 residues. The authors amplified TCR beta CDR3 from genomic DNA using two-round multiplex PCR. Amplification in first-round PCR relied on primers specific to each TRBV and TRBJ gene. TCRdb fed the multiplex PCR reads into MiXCR, producing one record per CDR3 protein. The sample comprises 15,000 or so distinct CDR3 sequences, 50% of which are singletons, and around 39% rests with the top ten. Peripheral blood, 4.5 to 7 milliliters per draw, was collected at each of two time points.

The V call is TRBV5-4, the J call TRBJ2-1; TRBD2 might be the D (6 bases). The origin of this receptor is a donor aged 50 or older with non-small cell lung cancer. The sample was PBMCs, taken before or after stereotactic body radiation therapy (not recorded which). CDR3 nucleotides: TGTGCCAGCAGCTTCAGGCGGGATGACAATGAGCAGTTCTTC. Its protein product is CASSFRRDDNEQFF.